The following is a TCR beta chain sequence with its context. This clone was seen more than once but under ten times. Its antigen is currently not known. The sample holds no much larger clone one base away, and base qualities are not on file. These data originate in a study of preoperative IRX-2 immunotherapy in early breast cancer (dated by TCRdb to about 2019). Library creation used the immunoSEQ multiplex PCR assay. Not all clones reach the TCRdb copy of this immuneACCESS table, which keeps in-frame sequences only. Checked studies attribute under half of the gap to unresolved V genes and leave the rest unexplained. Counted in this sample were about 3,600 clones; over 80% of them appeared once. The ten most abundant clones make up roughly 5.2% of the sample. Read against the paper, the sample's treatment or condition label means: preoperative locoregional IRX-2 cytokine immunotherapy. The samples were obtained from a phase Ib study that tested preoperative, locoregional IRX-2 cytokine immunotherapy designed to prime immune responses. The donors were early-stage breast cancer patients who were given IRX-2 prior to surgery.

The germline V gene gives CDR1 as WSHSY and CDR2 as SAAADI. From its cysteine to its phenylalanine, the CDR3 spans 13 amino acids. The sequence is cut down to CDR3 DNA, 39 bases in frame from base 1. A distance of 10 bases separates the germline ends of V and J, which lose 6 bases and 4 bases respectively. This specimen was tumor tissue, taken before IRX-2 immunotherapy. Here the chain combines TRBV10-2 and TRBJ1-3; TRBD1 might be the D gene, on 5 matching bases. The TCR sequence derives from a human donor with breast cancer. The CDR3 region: CASRGGGGNTIYF. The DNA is TGCGCCAGCAGGGGGGGTGGCGGAAACACCATATATTTT.